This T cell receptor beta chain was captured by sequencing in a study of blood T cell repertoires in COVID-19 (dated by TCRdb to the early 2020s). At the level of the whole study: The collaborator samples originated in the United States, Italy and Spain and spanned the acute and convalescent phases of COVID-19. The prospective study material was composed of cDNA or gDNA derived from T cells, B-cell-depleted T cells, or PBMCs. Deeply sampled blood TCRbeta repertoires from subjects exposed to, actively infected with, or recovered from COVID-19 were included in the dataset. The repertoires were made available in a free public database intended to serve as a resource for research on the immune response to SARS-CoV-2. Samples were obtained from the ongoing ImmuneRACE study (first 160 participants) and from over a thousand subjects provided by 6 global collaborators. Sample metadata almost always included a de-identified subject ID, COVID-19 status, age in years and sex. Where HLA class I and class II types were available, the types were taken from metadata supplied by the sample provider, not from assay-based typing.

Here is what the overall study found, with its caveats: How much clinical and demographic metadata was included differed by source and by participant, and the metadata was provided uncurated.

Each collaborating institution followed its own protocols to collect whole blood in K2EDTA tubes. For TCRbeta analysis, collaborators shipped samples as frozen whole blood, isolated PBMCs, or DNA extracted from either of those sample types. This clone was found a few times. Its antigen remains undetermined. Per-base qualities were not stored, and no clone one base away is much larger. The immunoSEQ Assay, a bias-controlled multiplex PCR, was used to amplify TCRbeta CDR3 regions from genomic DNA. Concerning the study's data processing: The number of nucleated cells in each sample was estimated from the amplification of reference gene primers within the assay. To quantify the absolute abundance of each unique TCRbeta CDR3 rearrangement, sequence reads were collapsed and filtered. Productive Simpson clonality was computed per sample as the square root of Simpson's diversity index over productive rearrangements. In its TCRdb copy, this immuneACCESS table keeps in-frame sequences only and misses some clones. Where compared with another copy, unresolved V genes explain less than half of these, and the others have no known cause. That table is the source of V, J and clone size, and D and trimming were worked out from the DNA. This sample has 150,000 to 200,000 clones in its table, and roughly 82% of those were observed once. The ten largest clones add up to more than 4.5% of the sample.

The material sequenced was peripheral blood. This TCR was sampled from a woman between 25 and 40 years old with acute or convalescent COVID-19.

DNA sequence: TGTGCCAGCTCACCGGGACAGGGGAACACCGGGGAGCTGTTTTTT. Translated, it reads CASSPGQGNTGELFF. The V and J genes are TRBV18 and TRBJ2-2; 9 middle bases align to TRBD1. In the germline V gene, CDR1 corresponds to KGHSH and CDR2 to LQKENI. After removal of 3 bases from V and 1 base from J, the junction retains 0 bases not matched to a gene. From the cysteine through the phenylalanine, the CDR3 covers 15 amino acids. Just CDR3 DNA is preserved here, 45 bases in frame from base 1.